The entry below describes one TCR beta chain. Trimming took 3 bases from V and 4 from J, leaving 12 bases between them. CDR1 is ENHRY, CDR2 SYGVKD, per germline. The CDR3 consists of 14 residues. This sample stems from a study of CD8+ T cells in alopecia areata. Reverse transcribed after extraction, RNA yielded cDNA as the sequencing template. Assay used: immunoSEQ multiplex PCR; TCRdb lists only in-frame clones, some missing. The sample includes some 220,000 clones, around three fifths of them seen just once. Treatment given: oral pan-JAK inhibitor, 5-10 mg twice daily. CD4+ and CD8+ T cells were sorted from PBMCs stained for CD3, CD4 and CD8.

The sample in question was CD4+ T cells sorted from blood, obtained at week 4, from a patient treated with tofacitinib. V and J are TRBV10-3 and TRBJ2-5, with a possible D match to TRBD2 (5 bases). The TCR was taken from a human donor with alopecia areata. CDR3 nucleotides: TGTGCCATCAGTGACGTTTCGGCGGGAGAGACCCAGTACTTC. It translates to CAISDVSAGETQYF.